A single sample is the source of the 28 T cell receptor beta chains below, sequenced in a study of blood T cells in healthy people across ages. PCR was performed a second time for 7 to 11 cycles using a sample-barcoded 5' primer and a J-beta primer mix. TCRdb reanalysed the 5' RACE reads using MiXCR and keeps one entry per CDR3 protein. The table lists about 590,000 distinct CDR3 sequences, 25% to 30% of them singletons. Sequencing input: blood. The receptors here all came from a woman aged 80 or over in good health.

V and J are TRBV6-2 or TRBV6-3 and TRBJ2-7, with D tentatively TRBD1 or TRBD2 (5 bases each). Germline V lookup: CDR1 MNHEY, CDR2 SVGEGT. The CDR3 totals 15 residues. Deletions cut 7 bases from V and 1 base from J, with 17 bases between. This chain's CDR3 is CASTIPGRLSYEQYF. The CDR3 nucleotides are TGTGCCAGCACCATACCAGGGAGACTATCCTACGAGCAGTACTTC.

V gene TRBV29-1 combines with J gene TRBJ2-5, with 8 bases lining up with TRBD1. The CDR3 is 13 amino acids. The germline CDR1 and CDR2 sequences are SQVTM and ANQGSEA. The ends lost 2 bases at V and 6 bases at J; junction bases unmatched: 5. DNA for the CDR3: TGCAGCGTTGAATGGACAGGGATGCAGACCCAGTACTTC. Amino acid sequence: CSVEWTGMQTQYF.

This clonotype came up many times. This rearrangement joins TRBV5-1 to TRBJ2-7; 7 bases align to TRBD1. J lost 3 bases, V lost 4 bases, and 7 bases had no gene match. The CDR3 covers 14 residues. Per germline, CDR1 SGHRS and CDR2 YFSETQ. DNA of the CDR3: TGCGCCAGCAGCCGGGAAGGGGGCGTCTACGAGCAGTACTTC. Translation: CASSREGGVYEQYF.

This clonotype was counted at least ten times. The chain employs TRBV6-1 and TRBJ2-7; 13 bases match TRBD2. Germline CDR1 MNHNS, CDR2 SASEGT. The V segment lost 2 bases and the J segment 3 bases; nucleotides outside the gene matches: 22. The CDR3 has 22 amino acids. CDR3 sequence: CASSEQGLAGFSLVRPNYEQYF. CDR3 nucleotide sequence: TGTGCCAGCAGTGAACAGGGACTAGCGGGGTTTTCCTTAGTTCGCCCTAACTACGAGCAGTACTTC.

This clonotype has a handful of counts. This CDR3 reads CASSLDRTTGELFF. CDR3 DNA: TGTGCCAGCAGTTTAGACAGGACGACCGGGGAGCTGTTTTTT. The rearrangement uses TRBV12-3 or TRBV12-4 and TRBJ2-2; possible D gene TRBD1, 5 bases. The germline V and J ends were trimmed by 1 base and 5 bases, with 8 bases remaining between them. CDR3 size: 14 residues.

The V and J genes are TRBV6-1 and TRBJ1-5; 7 nucleotides align to TRBD1. Germline V gene sequence: CDR1 MNHNS, CDR2 SASEGT. The CDR3 length is 15 residues. J was trimmed by 4 bases and V by 3 bases; bases with no gene match: 6. The CDR3 nucleotides are TGTGCCAGCAGTGACCGCCGGGACAGAAATCAGCCCCAGCATTTT. It yields the protein CASSDRRDRNQPQHF.

This clonotype has a handful of counts. This may come from a read error, since a much larger clone is one base off. The gene calls are TRBV7-9 and TRBJ1-2; TRBD1 matches 7 bases. The germline V gene encodes CDR1 SEHNR and CDR2 FQNEAQ (reference sequence). The CDR3 length is 15 residues. The DNA of the CDR3 is TGTGCCAGCAGCCTAGCAGGGGGGTTTCGGGATGGCTACACCTTC. Translation: CASSLAGGFRDGYTF.

This clonotype has only a few counts. This chain uses TRBV10-3 with TRBJ2-2; maybe TRBD1 (6 bases). CDR3 length: 16 amino acids. Trimming pared 6 bases from V and 4 bases from J, leaving 18 bases between. The germline CDR1 and CDR2 sequences are ENHRY and SYGVKD. The CDR3 DNA is TGTGCCATCAGGGGGTTGGGACAAAGCTTCACCGGGGAGCTGTTTTTT. Amino acid sequence: CAIRGLGQSFTGELFF.

The V call is TRBV20-1, the J call TRBJ2-2; either TRBD1 or TRBD2 may supply D (6 bases each). CDR1 and CDR2 (germline): DFQATT, SNEGSKA (reference sequence). The CDR3 loop spans 16 amino acids. V lost 0 bases and J 3 bases, leaving 14 bases between the germline ends. In DNA form, the CDR3 reads TGCAGTGCTAGAGATCCTAGAGGGGGGTACACCGGGGAGCTGTTTTTT. Its translation: CSARDPRGGYTGELFF.

This clonotype showed up many times. V and J are TRBV4-3 and TRBJ2-3, with D tentatively TRBD2 (6 bases). The CDR3 loop spans 14 amino acids. V was clipped by 0 bases and J by 13 bases, with 17 bases between them. Germline-derived CDR1 and CDR2 are LGHNA and YSLEER. In DNA, the CDR3 is TGCGCCAGCAGCCAAGATTGGGAAAGGGGAGGCGAGTATTTT. Translation gives CASSQDWERGGEYF.

A few counts support this clonotype. A read error may produce the germline difference seen at one junction end. The V call is TRBV11-2, the J call TRBJ2-3; TRBD1 matches 9 bases. Per the germline V gene, CDR1 is SGHAT and CDR2 is FQNNGV. This CDR3 region has 15 residues. CDR3 in amino acids: CASSLGDRATDAQYF. CDR3 nucleotides: TGTGCCAGCAGCTTAGGGGACAGGGCAACAGATGCGCAGTATTTT.

This clonotype was recorded a few times. The chain joins TRBV7-9 to TRBJ2-2; D possibly uses TRBD1 or TRBD2 (6 bases each). The ends were cut back, 6 bases at V and 4 bases at J, with 15 bases in the middle. This CDR3 is built from 15 residues. CDR1 and CDR2 (germline): SEHNR, FQNEAQ (reference sequence). The CDR3 here is CASRTSGAVTGELFF. DNA for the CDR3: TGTGCCAGCAGGACCTCGGGGGCAGTCACCGGGGAGCTGTTTTTT. Combining the CDR3 with reference TRBV7-9 and TRBJ2-2 gives the whole variable domain DTGVSQNPRHKITKRGQNVTFRCDPISEHNRLYWYRQTLGQGPEFLTYFQNEAQLEKSRLLSDRFSAERPKGSFSTLEIQRTEQGDSAMYLCASRTSGAVTGELFFGEGSRLTVL.

V usage is TRBV7-3 and J usage is TRBJ2-2; TRBD1 aligns across 11 bases. After removal of 5 bases from V and 7 bases from J, the junction contained 9 bases not matched to a gene. The germline V gene has CDR1 SGHTA and CDR2 FQGTGA. The CDR3 has 16 residues. Here the CDR3 DNA reads TGTGCCAGCAGCCGGGGACAGGGGGGGCGTGACGGGGAGCTGTTTTTT. It codes for CASSRGQGGRDGELFF.

Ten or more counts support this clonotype. The chain links TRBV13 to TRBJ1-2; TRBD1 aligns across 8 bases. Germline V gene sequence: CDR1 PRHDT, CDR2 FYEKMQ (reference sequence). This CDR3 comprises 14 residues. With 5 bases clipped from V and 6 bases from J, the junction kept 8 bases outside the gene matches. The DNA for the CDR3 is TGTGCCAGCAGCGAGACAGGGGTGGTTGATGGCTACACCTTC. It encodes CASSETGVVDGYTF.

The sample holds a few counts of this clonotype. The V gene is TRBV5-1, the J gene TRBJ1-6, with 7 bases aligning to TRBD1. CDR1 is SGHRS and CDR2 is YFSETQ in the germline V gene. The CDR3 runs to 16 residues. With 1 base clipped from V and 6 bases from J, the junction kept 7 bases outside the gene matches. CDR3 sequence reads: CASSLSTGEGNSPLHF. DNA of the CDR3: TGCGCCAGCAGCTTGTCAACAGGGGAGGGTAATTCACCCCTCCACTTT.

The gene calls are TRBV20-1 and TRBJ2-4, with 7 bases aligning to TRBD2. The J call may be faulty, since TRBJ2-5 better matches the DNA end. CDR1 is DFQATT, CDR2 SNEGSKA, per germline (reference sequence). The CDR3 contains 15 residues. CDR3 loop: CSALRLAGLQETQYF. The CDR3 nucleotides are TGCAGTGCTTTACGACTAGCAGGTCTCCAAGAGACCCAGTACTTC.

This clonotype was detected many times. The chain carries TRBV7-2 and TRBJ2-3, with TRBD2 matching over 13 bases. V shed 5 bases, J shed 8 bases, and the junction held 7 bases outside the gene matches. CDR1 SGHTA and CDR2 FQGNSA come from the germline V gene. The CDR3 loop spans 15 amino acids. The CDR3 is CASSKGGTSGVTQYF. CDR3 bases: TGTGCCAGCAGCAAAGGGGGGACTAGCGGGGTTACGCAGTATTTT.

This clonotype was observed at least ten times. V gene TRBV2 combines with J gene TRBJ2-5, with D perhaps given as TRBD1 or TRBD2 (5 bases each). Per germline, CDR1 SNHLY and CDR2 FYNNEI. The CDR3 is 14 residues long. Trimming shortened V by 7 bases and J by 2 bases, and 14 bases separated the two germline ends. The CDR3: CASTSSWGQETQYF. The CDR3, as DNA: TGTGCCAGCACCTCCTCCTGGGGGCAAGAGACCCAGTACTTC.

In its sample, this clonotype was seen many times. CDR3 protein: CASSQTPGQGGSTDTQYF. The CDR3 DNA reads TGTGCCAGCAGCCAAACCCCCGGACAGGGCGGGAGCACAGATACGCAGTATTTT. This chain links TRBV4-2 with TRBJ2-3; 8 bases align to TRBD1. J gave up 0 bases and V 2 bases, and 10 bases lay outside the gene matches. CDR1 LGHNA and CDR2 YNFKEQ come from the germline V gene. This CDR3 contains 18 residues.

Notes on this clonotype: This may stem from a read error, because a much larger clone lies one nucleotide away. The CDR3 sequence: CASSLNPTGLYEQYF. The CDR3 coding sequence is TGTGCCAGCAGCCTGAATCCGACAGGGCTCTACGAGCAGTACTTC. The chain joins TRBV3-1 to TRBJ2-7, with 7 bases fitting TRBD1. Germline V gene sequence: CDR1 LGHDT, CDR2 YNNKEL (reference sequence). CDR3 length equals 15 residues. V lost 4 bases and J lost 3; bases outside the gene matches: 9.

J is TRBJ1-5 and V is TRBV20-1; TRBD1 is a possible D gene (6 bases). Looked up from germline, CDR1 is DFQATT and CDR2 is SNEGSKA (reference sequence). V was shortened by 2 bases and J by 2 bases, with 10 bases between the two germline ends. The CDR3 has 14 amino acids. CDR3 region: CSARPRTGNQPQHF. DNA for the CDR3: TGCAGTGCTAGACCAAGGACAGGCAATCAGCCCCAGCATTTT.

On this clonotype: With a much larger clone just one base away, this may be a read error. The J gene is TRBJ2-5, the V gene TRBV7-3; TRBD2 might be the D (5 bases). V was trimmed by 4 bases and J by 11 bases, leaving 17 bases between them. The length of the CDR3 is 13 residues. Germline assignment: CDR1 SGHTA and CDR2 FQGTGA. The CDR3 nucleotides are TGTGCCAGCAGCTCAACGCCCGGGAATGAGCAGTACTTC. It encodes CASSSTPGNEQYF.

In this sample, this clonotype turned up a few times. This may arise from a read error, as a much more abundant clone is one base away. The chain couples TRBV28 to TRBJ2-7; 8 bases match TRBD2. The CDR3 is 14 amino acids. Germline assignment: CDR1 MDHEN and CDR2 SYDVKM. V was clipped by 4 bases and J by 3 bases; unmatched bases: 5. The CDR3 loop reads CASSCAGGFYEQYF. The CDR3 DNA follows: TGTGCCAGCAGTTGTGCGGGGGGCTTCTACGAGCAGTACTTC.

This clonotype was seen only a few times. The rearrangement uses TRBV27 and TRBJ1-5, with 7 bases aligning to TRBD1. The CDR3 spans 17 residues. Germline CDR1 MNHEY, CDR2 SMNVEV (reference sequence). The V and J ends lost 2 bases and 0 bases, in that order; junction bases with no gene match: 7. The CDR3 DNA is TGTGCCAGCAGTTTAAAACCAGGGGGGGTTAGCAATCAGCCCCAGCATTTT. This codes for CASSLKPGGVSNQPQHF.

V usage is TRBV4-1 and J usage is TRBJ1-4; D is possibly TRBD1 (5 bases). The CDR3 length is 15 residues. Germline V gene sequence: CDR1 MGHRA, CDR2 YSYEKL. Trimming pared 1 base from V and 12 bases from J, leaving 18 bases between. The CDR3 DNA follows: TGCGCCAGCAGCCAAGCTGCGTCAGGGTCTCCGGAACTGTTTTTT. Amino acids: CASSQAASGSPELFF.

This clonotype came up many times. The chain links TRBV19 to TRBJ2-5, with D uncertain. The V end lost 5 bases, the J end lost 5 bases, and 6 bases lay between the germline ends. The germline V gene encodes CDR1 LNHDA and CDR2 SQIVND (reference sequence). The length of the CDR3 is 11 residues. This chain's CDR3 is CASSRGETQYF. The DNA of the CDR3 is TGTGCCAGTAGTCGTGGTGAGACCCAGTACTTC. Together with reference TRBV19 and TRBJ2-5, the CDR3 gives the full variable domain: DGGITQSPKYLFRKEGQNVTLSCEQNLNHDAMYWYRQDPGQGLRLIYYSQIVNDFQKGDIAEGYSVSREKKESFPLTVTSAQKNPTAFYLCASSRGETQYFGPGTRLLVL.

In the case of this clonotype: Germline is not matched at one junction end, which may reflect a read error. J is TRBJ2-6 and V is TRBV6-2 or TRBV6-3; TRBD1 might be the D (6 bases). Germline assignment: CDR1 MNHEY and CDR2 SVGEGT. The CDR3 is 17 amino acids. The CDR3 nucleotides are TGTGCCAGCACTAATCCACGTGGGGGCTCTGGGGCCGACGTCCTGACTTTC. Translation: CASTNPRGGSGADVLTF.

This clonotype was counted many times. This chain links TRBV6-2 or TRBV6-3 with TRBJ1-1; D gene ambiguous. This CDR3 comprises 14 residues. The germline V gene encodes CDR1 MNHEY and CDR2 SVGEGT. Trimming removed 3 bases from V and 1 base from J, with 9 bases in between. The CDR3 spells CASSYNRQNTEAFF. The DNA for the CDR3 is TGTGCCAGCAGTTATAACCGACAGAACACTGAAGCTTTCTTT.